Included here is one T cell receptor (beta chain) sequence, with context. Antigen specificity is unknown. The record originates from a study of cytomegalovirus exposure and HLA in healthy donors. The study, taken as a whole, reports: Cytomegalovirus association was listed for approximately 160 TCR beta chains. A few of the chains that were CMV-associated were confirmed in vitro to be specific for CMV antigens.

Only in-frame clones appear in the TCRdb table, and some are missing; sequencing was by immunoSEQ multiplex PCR. The repertoire has roughly 150,000 clones, about nine tenths of them found once; the top ten carry roughly 5.8%. The V gene end was trimmed by 2 bases and the J gene end by 3 bases; junction bases not matched to a gene: 6. CDR3 length: 16 residues. Germline V gene data show CDR1 as SGHRS and CDR2 as YFSETQ. Sequences were obtained from PBMCs. V is TRBV5-1 and J is TRBJ1-1, with 11 positions matching TRBD1. This clonotype was sampled from a woman aged 25-40 years in good health and CMV-seronegative. The CDR3 loop reads CASSFGTGGLDTEAFF. In nucleotides, the CDR3 is TGCGCCAGCAGCTTTGGGACAGGGGGTTTGGACACTGAAGCTTTCTTT.